The clone carrying this T cell receptor beta chain has a count of ten or more. The antigen is undetermined. MiXCR, applied by TCRdb to the 5' RACE reads, yields one record per CDR3 protein. Among fewer than 150,000 distinct CDR3 sequences listed, about 7.3% were seen once. The data were obtained in a study of CD8 T cells in ankylosing spondylitis. Study-level findings and limits: Reactive arthritis synovial fluid and blood previously showed some of these motif variants. Disease-linked clones had a CD8+ phenotype and relatively low frequency in peripheral blood.

V was pared by 6 bases and J by 8 bases, with 11 bases between. There are 12 residues in the CDR3. Germline V gene data show CDR1 as MDHEN and CDR2 as SYDVKM. The sample comprised blood, either unsorted or a sorted T cell fraction (not recorded which). The origin of this receptor is a female donor with ankylosing spondylitis or in good health (not recorded which). This chain uses TRBV28 with TRBJ2-1; weak D call: TRBD2 (5 bases). The CDR3: CASRGDTHEQFF. CDR3 sequence (DNA): TGTGCCAGCAGGGGAGATACACATGAGCAGTTCTTC.